This TCR beta chain derives from a study of OX40 agonist ivuxolimab in advanced cancers. Turning to the overall study: Ivuxolimab, which targeted the costimulatory receptor OX40 (CD134), was an agonistic, fully human IgG2 monoclonal antibody. Of the approximately 50 dose-escalation patients, hepatocellular carcinoma was present in 19, melanoma in roughly 15, renal cell carcinoma in 9 and head and neck cancer in 9. In the dose-escalation cohort, 82.7% of patients were male, and the mean age was approximately 55 years, with a range of roughly 20 to 80. Prior anti-PD-1, anti-PD-L1 or anti-CTLA-4 therapy was permitted, and about two fifths of dose-escalation patients had received checkpoint inhibitors. Partial responses were achieved by three dose-escalation patients, of whom one had hepatocellular carcinoma and two had cutaneous melanoma. Peripheral TCRbeta sequencing was intended to test whether TCR sequence diversity was altered and clonal T-cell expansion was caused by ivuxolimab. Intravenous ivuxolimab was administered to patients every 2 weeks at six dose levels: 0.01, 0.1, 0.3, 1.5, 3 and 10 mg/kg. The monotherapy dose-escalation portion (N of about 52 patients) of the phase I ivuxolimab trial is reported in the paper.

Results and caveats for the whole study, not just this receptor: Partial responders in the 0.1-3.0 mg/kg groups had among the lowest normalized peripheral clonal expansion, especially among CD8+ T cells. At doses from 0.1 to 3.0 mg/kg, clonal expansion was seen in both CD4+ and CD8+ blood T cells between baseline and week 6. Which antigens the clonally expanded peripheral T cells were specific for was not determined. Low levels of normalized T-cell clonal expansion were also seen in some patients who did not respond. After ivuxolimab, CD8+ T cells had more expanded clones than CD4+ T cells on average.

About this clone: Its recognized antigen is unknown. It has no much larger one-base neighbor in the sample; base qualities were not kept.

For sequencing of the TCRbeta CDR3 region, genomic DNA was extracted from the sorted cells. The immunoSEQ Assay was used for sequencing of TCRbeta CDR3 regions. Not all clones reach the TCRdb copy of this immuneACCESS table, which keeps in-frame sequences only. Checked studies attribute under half of the gap to unresolved V genes and leave the rest unexplained. This sample holds 90,000 or so clones; 91% were observed only once. The top ten clones comprise 2% to 3% of the sample. The trial excluded patients who had a history of autoimmune disease or who were on systemic immunosuppression. Peripheral blood for TCR sequencing was collected from all dose cohorts at baseline, on cycle 4 day 1, and on cycle 7 day 1. Samples came from an open-label, multicenter, first-in-human phase I dose-escalation trial of ivuxolimab. Adults with locally advanced or metastatic head and neck squamous cell, hepatocellular, melanoma or renal cell carcinoma were enrolled in the trial. Before TCR sequencing, CD4+ T cells and CD8+ T cells were sorted from peripheral blood as separate populations.

The clonotype originates from an adult with an advanced solid tumor such as melanoma, head and neck, liver or kidney cancer. This material consisted of CD4+ or CD8+ T cells sorted from blood, taken in a trial of the OX40 agonist ivuxolimab.

In nucleotide form, the sequence is TGTGCCATGGCCGGGGACACTGAAGCTTTCTTT. This encodes CAMAGDTEAFF. The V gene is TRBV10-3 and the J gene is TRBJ1-1, with the D gene too uncertain to name. From the cysteine through the phenylalanine, the CDR3 covers 11 amino acids. The entry retains the CDR3 DNA only, 33 bases that are in frame from base 1. As encoded in the germline V gene, CDR1 is ENHRY while CDR2 is SYGVKD. V is pared back by 9 bases and J by 3 bases, with 8 bases lying between the germline termini.